The 10 T cell receptor beta chains below all came from one sample that was sequenced in a study of T cell responses to AZD1222 COVID-19 vaccine. Generated by immunoSEQ multiplex PCR, the TCRdb table keeps only in-frame clones and is missing some. The sample yields approximately 70,000 clones, 82% seen once. Material: peripheral blood, obtained on day 0 of AZD1222 vaccination. Receptors were obtained from an adult in good health.

This clone was seen just once. This rearrangement joins TRBV27 to TRBJ1-2; 7 bases match TRBD1. Per the germline V gene, CDR1 is MNHEY and CDR2 is SMNVEV (reference sequence). This CDR3 region has 13 residues. V lost 9 bases and J lost 4; bases outside the gene matches: 8. This chain's CDR3 is CARPGTVLYGYTF. CDR3 DNA sequence: TGTGCCAGACCCGGGACAGTGCTCTATGGCTACACCTTC.

V and J are TRBV19 and TRBJ1-5, with 7 bases identical to TRBD1. This CDR3 has 14 residues. Germline V lookup: CDR1 LNHDA, CDR2 SQIVND (reference sequence). Germline trimming cut 6 bases from V and 6 bases from J; bases unmatched to any gene: 8. CDR3 DNA: TGTGCCAGTAGCCACAGGGGCGCGGTTCAGCCCCAGCATTTT. As protein: CASSHRGAVQPQHF.

CDR3 sequence (DNA): TGCGCCAGCAGCGGGGGACTAGCGGGGGGCGCAGATACGCAGTATTTT. Protein sequence: CASSGGLAGGADTQYF. This chain joins TRBV5-1 and TRBJ2-3; 15 positions agree with TRBD2. The J segment lost 4 bases and the V segment lost 4 bases, leaving 4 bases of the junction unmatched. Germline CDR1 and CDR2: SGHRS and YFSETQ. The CDR3 runs 16 residues.

This clone was seen a handful of times. The same CDR3 can be traced to other DNA sequences in this sample. The chain uses TRBV6-4 and TRBJ2-3; 11 bases are shared with TRBD2. CDR1 is MRHNA, CDR2 SNTAGT, per germline. The ends lost 0 bases at V and 4 bases at J; junction bases unmatched: 0. The length of the CDR3 is 15 residues. As DNA, the CDR3 is TGTGCCAGCAGTGACTCTAGCGGGGGGGCAGATACGCAGTATTTT. This translates into CASSDSSGGADTQYF.

This clone came up once. The V call is TRBV9, the J call TRBJ1-2, with unresolved D. This CDR3 comprises 13 residues. CDR1 is SGDLS and CDR2 is YYNGEE in the germline V gene. V was clipped by 3 bases and J by 3 bases, with 9 bases between them. The CDR3 reads CASSASGDYGYTF. CDR3 nucleotides: TGTGCCAGCAGCGCTAGCGGGGACTATGGCTACACCTTC. The entire variable domain, with the rest obtained from reference TRBV9 and TRBJ1-2, is as follows: DSGVTQTPKHLITATGQRVTLRCSPRSGDLSVYWYQQSLDQGLQFLIQYYNGEERAKGNILERFSAQQFPDLHSELNLSSLELGDSALYFCASSASGDYGYTFGSGTRLTVV.

DNA for the CDR3: TGTGCCAGTAGTATTGACAGTTACGTTTATGGCTACACCTTC. Translated: CASSIDSYVYGYTF. J is TRBJ1-2 and V is TRBV19; the D gene is possibly TRBD1 (5 bases). Deletions cut 3 bases from V and 5 bases from J, with 13 bases between. The CDR3 runs 14 residues. CDR1 and CDR2 (germline): LNHDA, SQIVND (reference sequence).

The V call is TRBV3-1 (or the pseudogene TRBV3-2), the J call TRBJ2-1; the match to TRBD2 covers 14 bases. The germline gives CDR1 LGHDT, CDR2 YNNKEL (reference sequence). After removal of 4 bases from V and 7 bases from J, the junction contained 3 bases not matched to a gene. CDR3 length equals 15 residues. The CDR3 spells CASSPGTSGRNEQFF. The CDR3 DNA reads as TGTGCCAGCAGCCCGGGGACTAGCGGGAGAAATGAGCAGTTCTTC.

The CDR3 DNA sequence: TGTGCCACCAGCAGAGATTCGGGAAACTCTGGAAACACCATATATTTT. This gives the protein CATSRDSGNSGNTIYF. The chain links TRBV15 to TRBJ1-3; D gene uncertain. Germline CDR1 LNHNV, CDR2 YYDKDF (reference sequence). The V end was cut by 0 bases, the J end by 0 bases, with 9 bases between. This CDR3 spans 16 amino acids.

This clone occurred once. The V call is TRBV27, the J call TRBJ2-5; the D gene is possibly TRBD2 (5 bases). Deletions cut 3 bases from V and 4 bases from J, with 12 bases between. Germline values: CDR1 MNHEY, CDR2 SMNVEV (reference sequence). CDR3 size: 14 residues. In DNA, the CDR3 is TGTGCCAGCAGTTTTGGAGGACCGACAGAGACCCAGTACTTC. It codes for CASSFGGPTETQYF.

CDR3 amino acids: CASSWGQGYGYTF. The CDR3 nucleotides are TGTGCCAGTAGTTGGGGACAGGGCTATGGCTACACCTTC. The V call is TRBV19, the J call TRBJ1-2; 9 bases align to TRBD1. Germline CDR1 reads LNHDA; CDR2 reads SQIVND (reference sequence). With V trimmed by 5 bases and J by 4 bases, 2 bases remained unmatched. This CDR3 comprises 13 residues. Combining the CDR3 with reference TRBV19 and TRBJ1-2 gives the whole variable domain DGGITQSPKYLFRKEGQNVTLSCEQNLNHDAMYWYRQDPGQGLRLIYYSQIVNDFQKGDIAEGYSVSREKKESFPLTVTSAQKNPTAFYLCASSWGQGYGYTFGSGTRLTVV.